These 16 T cell receptor beta chains originate from one sample sequenced in a study of T cell repertoires in cytomegalovirus infection. What these receptors recognize is not known. TCRdb called the reads again in MiXCR, with one record for every CDR3 protein. Of roughly 500,000 distinct CDR3 sequences in the sample, 30% to 40% were seen once. The specimen was cultured PBMCs, collected from culture after CMV antigen stimulation. These receptors all stem from a human donor in good health (CMV status not recorded). Some clones in this sample may be carry-over from other donors' samples.

This clonotype showed up just a few times. The chain joins TRBV7-8 to TRBJ2-7; D possibly corresponds to TRBD1 (5 bases). V was pared by 2 bases and J by 2 bases, with 7 bases between. The CDR3 extends over 13 amino acids. CDR1 and CDR2 from the germline V gene are SGHVS and FQNEAQ. CDR3 loop: CASSLRTTYEQYF. The CDR3, as DNA: TGTGCCAGCAGCTTACGGACAACCTACGAGCAGTACTTC.

This clonotype was seen a handful of times. The genes are TRBV7-2 and TRBJ2-3; TRBD1 matches 7 bases. The length of the CDR3 is 15 residues. V was clipped by 4 bases and J by 4 bases; unmatched bases: 8. Germline CDR1 SGHTA, CDR2 FQGNSA. CDR3 sequence (DNA): TGTGCCAGCAGCTCAAGACAGGGTGGGGCAGATACGCAGTATTTT. Its protein is CASSSRQGGADTQYF.

This clonotype was found a few times. The V call is TRBV2, the J call TRBJ1-6; perhaps TRBD1 as D (6 bases). Between the trimmed V and J ends, which lost 5 bases and 8 bases, there was a span of 16 bases. The CDR3 extends over 15 amino acids. Germline CDR1 reads SNHLY; CDR2 reads FYNNEI. The CDR3 DNA sequence: TGTGCCAGCAGTAACGACAGGCCGGGAGATTCACCCCTCCACTTT. Protein product: CASSNDRPGDSPLHF.

CDR3 bases: TGCAGTGCTAGAGAGCTAATGAGGGAGGACACCCTCTACAATGAGCAGTTCTTC. Amino acids: CSARELMREDTLYNEQFF. This chain joins TRBV20-1 and TRBJ2-1, with D perhaps TRBD2 (6 bases). The V and J ends lost 0 bases and 3 bases respectively, with 21 bases between them. The CDR3 runs to 18 residues. In germline, CDR1 is DFQATT, CDR2 SNEGSKA (reference sequence).

The V gene is TRBV2, the J gene TRBJ2-4, with TRBD1 matching over 10 bases. This CDR3 has 16 residues. With 7 bases clipped from V and 0 bases from J, the junction kept 6 bases outside the gene matches. Germline V gives CDR1 SNHLY, CDR2 FYNNEI. CDR3 nucleotide sequence: TGTGCCAGCAACAGGGACAGGGGATCAGCCAAAAACATTCAGTACTTC. Translating gives CASNRDRGSAKNIQYF. Filled out from reference TRBV2 and TRBJ2-4, the complete variable domain reads EPEVTQTPSHQVTQMGQEVILRCVPISNHLYFYWYRQILGQKVEFLVSFYNNEISEKSEIFDDQFSVERPDGSNFTLKIRSTKLEDSAMYFCASNRDRGSAKNIQYFGAGTRLSVL.

This clonotype was recorded at least ten times. The J gene is TRBJ2-1, the V gene TRBV7-2; D uncertain. Looked up from germline, CDR1 is SGHTA and CDR2 is FQGNSA. The CDR3 has 15 residues. The V and J ends lost 2 bases and 1 base respectively, with 9 bases between them. The CDR3 reads CASSLTRWSYNEQFF. As DNA, the CDR3 is TGTGCCAGCAGCTTAACCCGTTGGTCCTACAATGAGCAGTTCTTC. The full variable domain, completed using reference TRBV7-2 and TRBJ2-1, is GAGVSQSPSNKVTEKGKDVELRCDPISGHTALYWYRQSLGQGLEFLIYFQGNSAPDKSGLPSDRFSAERTGGSVSTLTIQRTQQEDSAVYLCASSLTRWSYNEQFFGPGTRLTVL.

As regards this clonotype: Without the conserved terminal phenylalanine or tryptophan, this CDR3 likely stems from a read error. The DNA for the CDR3 is TGTGCCAGCAGTGAGGACCGCATGGACTACACAGATACGCAGTATCTT. Residues: CASSEDRMDYTDTQYL. V usage is TRBV12-3 or TRBV12-4 and J usage is TRBJ2-3; D is perhaps TRBD2 (6 bases). The V gene lost 5 bases and the J gene lost 2 bases, with 17 bases spanning the gap. CDR3 length: 16 residues.

The chain recombines TRBV15 with TRBJ2-2; D remains ambiguous. The germline CDR1 and CDR2 sequences are LNHNV and YYDKDF (reference sequence). Trimming stripped 1 base from V and 5 bases from J, with 5 bases between. CDR3 size: 13 residues. The CDR3 loop is CATSRAVTGELFF. The DNA of the CDR3 is TGTGCCACCAGCAGAGCAGTGACCGGGGAGCTGTTTTTT. Using reference TRBV15 and TRBJ2-2 for the parts outside the CDR3, the full variable domain is DAMVIQNPRYQVTQFGKPVTLSCSQTLNHNVMYWYQQKSSQAPKLLFHYYDKDFNNEADTPDNFQSRRPNTSFCFLDIRSPGLGDTAMYLCATSRAVTGELFFGEGSRLTVL.

This clonotype was seen a handful of times. This chain links TRBV7-2 with TRBJ1-2, with TRBD1 as a possible D gene (6 bases). Germline V gene data show CDR1 as SGHTA and CDR2 as FQGNSA. The CDR3 has 16 amino acids. Trimming pared 3 bases from V and 4 bases from J, leaving 18 bases between. This chain's CDR3 is CASSLGSPGHRYGYTF. DNA for the CDR3: TGTGCCAGCAGCTTGGGTTCTCCGGGACACCGCTATGGCTACACCTTC. Complete variable domain (other parts from reference TRBV7-2 and TRBJ1-2): GAGVSQSPSNKVTEKGKDVELRCDPISGHTALYWYRQSLGQGLEFLIYFQGNSAPDKSGLPSDRFSAERTGGSVSTLTIQRTQQEDSAVYLCASSLGSPGHRYGYTFGSGTRLTVV.

The chain is built from TRBV28 and TRBJ2-4; no clear D. V shed 2 bases and J shed 16 bases, with 12 bases lying between them. Germline loops: CDR1 MDHEN, CDR2 SYDVKM. The CDR3 is 11 amino acids. CDR3 in DNA: TGTGCCAGCAGTTTAAGGGCAGAAGTCTACTTC. The encoded protein is CASSLRAEVYF. The entire variable domain, with the rest obtained from reference TRBV28 and TRBJ2-4, is as follows: DVKVTQSSRYLVKRTGEKVFLECVQDMDHENMFWYRQDPGLGLRLIYFSYDVKMKEKGDIPEGYSVSREKKERFSLILESASTNQTSMYLCASSLRAEVYFGAGTRLSVL.

The chain links TRBV7-8 to TRBJ1-5, with D maybe TRBD1 (5 bases). CDR1 is SGHVS and CDR2 is FQNEAQ in the germline V gene. The CDR3 runs to 16 residues. The V gene lost 1 base and the J gene lost 0 bases, with 10 bases spanning the gap. CDR3 sequence reads: CASSLGLTGSNQPQHF. The CDR3 DNA follows: TGTGCCAGCAGCTTAGGGTTAACAGGTAGCAATCAGCCCCAGCATTTT.

The chain recombines TRBV5-4 with TRBJ2-2, with D unclear. Trimming stripped 9 bases from V and 3 bases from J, with 9 bases between. The CDR3 has 12 residues. Germline CDR1 and CDR2: SGHNT and YYREEE (reference sequence). In DNA, the CDR3 is TGTGCCACCCTGACTGACACCGGGGAGCTGTTTTTT. Protein product: CATLTDTGELFF.

The chain has TRBV6-5 and TRBJ2-1; maybe TRBD2 (5 bases). The ends were cut back, 5 bases at V and 2 bases at J, with 7 bases in the middle. Per the germline V gene, CDR1 is MNHEY and CDR2 is SVGAGI. This CDR3 has 13 amino acids. CDR3 DNA sequence: TGTGCCAGCAGTCACGGGGCCTACAATGAGCAGTTCTTC. Its translation: CASSHGAYNEQFF.

The sample holds a few counts of this clonotype. This sequence joins TRBV4-1 and TRBJ2-2; 7 bases are a match to TRBD2. The CDR3 extends over 16 amino acids. The V gene's germline CDR1 is MGHRA and CDR2 YSYEKL. The junction had 4 bases not matched to a gene; V was cut back by 3 bases and J by 0 bases. The CDR3 loop is CASSHLAVPNTGELFF. The DNA of the CDR3 is TGCGCCAGCAGCCATCTAGCGGTTCCGAACACCGGGGAGCTGTTTTTT.

This chain uses TRBV7-2 with TRBJ2-7, with TRBD2 identical over 7 bases. This CDR3 region has 13 residues. Germline CDR1 reads SGHTA; CDR2 reads FQGNSA. The ends lost 2 bases at V and 7 bases at J; junction bases unmatched: 5. The CDR3 DNA sequence: TGTGCCAGCAGCTTACACGGGGGGTCGGAGCAGTACTTC. Its translation is CASSLHGGSEQYF.

The V gene is TRBV7-8, the J gene TRBJ2-4; TRBD2 might be the D (6 bases). CDR3 length: 17 residues. Germline V gives CDR1 SGHVS, CDR2 FQNEAQ. V lost 3 bases to trimming and J lost 3 bases, with 18 bases between them. CDR3 region: CASSFRRDPKGKNIQYF. The CDR3 DNA reads as TGTGCCAGCAGCTTCCGGCGGGACCCAAAAGGCAAAAACATTCAGTACTTC.